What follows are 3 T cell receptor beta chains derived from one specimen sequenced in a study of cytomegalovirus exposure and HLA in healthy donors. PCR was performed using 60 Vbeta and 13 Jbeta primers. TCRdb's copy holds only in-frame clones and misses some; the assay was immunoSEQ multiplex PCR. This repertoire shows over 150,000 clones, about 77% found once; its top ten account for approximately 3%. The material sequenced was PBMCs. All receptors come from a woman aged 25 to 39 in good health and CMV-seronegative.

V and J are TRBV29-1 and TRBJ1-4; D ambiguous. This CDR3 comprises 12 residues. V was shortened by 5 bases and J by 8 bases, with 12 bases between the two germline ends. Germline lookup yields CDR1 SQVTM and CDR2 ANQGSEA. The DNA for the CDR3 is TGCAGCGTTTTGGCGGTAAACGAAAAACTGTTTTTT. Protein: CSVLAVNEKLFF.

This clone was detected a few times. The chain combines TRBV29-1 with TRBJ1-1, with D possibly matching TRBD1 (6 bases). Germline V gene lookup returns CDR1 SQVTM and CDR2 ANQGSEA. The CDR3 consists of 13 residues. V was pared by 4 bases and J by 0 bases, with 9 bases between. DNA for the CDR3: TGCAGCGTTGGGCCAGGGGTGAACACTGAAGCTTTCTTT. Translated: CSVGPGVNTEAFF.

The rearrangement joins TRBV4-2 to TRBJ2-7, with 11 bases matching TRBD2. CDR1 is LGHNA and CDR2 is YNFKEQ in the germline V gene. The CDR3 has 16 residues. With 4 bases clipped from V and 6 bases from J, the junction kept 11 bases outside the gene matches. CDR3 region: CASSRSVAGGPCEQYF. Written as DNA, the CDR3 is TGTGCCAGCAGCCGGAGCGTAGCGGGAGGGCCCTGCGAGCAGTACTTC.